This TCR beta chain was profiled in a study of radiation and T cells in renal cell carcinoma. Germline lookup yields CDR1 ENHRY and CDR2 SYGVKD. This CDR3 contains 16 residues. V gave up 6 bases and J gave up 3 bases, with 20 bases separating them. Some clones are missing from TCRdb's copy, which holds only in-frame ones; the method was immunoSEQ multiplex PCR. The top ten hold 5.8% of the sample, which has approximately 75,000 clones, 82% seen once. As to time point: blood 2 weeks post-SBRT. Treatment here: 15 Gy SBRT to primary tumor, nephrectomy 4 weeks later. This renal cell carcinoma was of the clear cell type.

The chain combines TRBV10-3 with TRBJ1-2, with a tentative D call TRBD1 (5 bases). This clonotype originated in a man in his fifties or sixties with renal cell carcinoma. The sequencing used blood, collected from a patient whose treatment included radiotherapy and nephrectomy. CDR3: CAIRNDSREGDYGYTF. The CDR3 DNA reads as TGTGCCATCAGAAACGACAGTAGGGAGGGAGACTATGGCTACACCTTC.